This TCR beta chain was recovered during a study of Ad26.COV2.S vaccination and SARS-CoV-2 variants. The study, taken as a whole, reports: Non-spike TCR breadth did not differ much between vaccine and placebo recipients.

The germline gives CDR1 SGHAT, CDR2 FQNNGV. Unmatched junction bases numbered 10, after V lost 5 bases and J lost 5 bases. The CDR3 is made up of 16 amino acids. Measured with immunoSEQ multiplex PCR; TCRdb has only the in-frame clones, and not every one. The sample records about 97,000 clones, around three quarters being singletons. A word on this clone: Its cognate antigen is unknown.

This sample comprised peripheral blood, obtained after recovery from COVID-19. The TCR originated in a human donor who had recovered from COVID-19. The genes are TRBV11-2 and TRBJ2-7, with TRBD1 matching over 12 bases. The CDR3 DNA sequence: TGTGCCAGCAGCCCCCGGGACAGGGGGCTTGACGACGAGCAGTACTTC. It encodes CASSPRDRGLDDEQYF.